This TCR beta chain originates from a study of neurological immune-mediated disorders. TCRdb processed the 5' RACE reads anew with MiXCR; each CDR3 protein has one entry. The sample carries more than 15,000 distinct CDR3 sequences, 3.5% recorded once. Germline V gene data show CDR1 as MGHRA and CDR2 as YSYEKL. V was cut by 5 bases and J by 0 bases, with 15 bases left in between. The CDR3 extends over 16 amino acids. This clonotype was detected many times. The V call is TRBV4-1, the J call TRBJ2-3; D gene ambiguous. The specimen was CD8+ T cells from blood. The receptor's source is a middle-aged woman in good health. CDR3 sequence (DNA): TGCGCCAGCAGCTCCTCCTCAGTCTCTAGCACAGATACGCAGTATTTT. It yields the protein CASSSSSVSSTDTQYF.